This T cell receptor beta chain was identified in a study of T cells in Graves' hyperthyroidism and ophthalmopathy. Amplified TCR beta CDR3 regions came from RNA transcripts. Primed by the HTBI set, a first-round RT-PCR was run on the TCR CDR3. Using its own MiXCR run on the multiplex PCR reads, TCRdb lists one record per CDR3 protein. The data hold hundreds of thousands of distinct CDR3 sequences, with 15% to 19% observed a single time. V was pared by 4 bases and J by 6 bases, with 20 bases between. The CDR3 has 16 amino acids. CDR1 is SGHRS and CDR2 is YFSETQ in the germline V gene. The sample holds a few counts of this clonotype.

The genes are TRBV5-1 and TRBJ2-1; D perhaps matches TRBD1 (6 bases). This clonotype originated in a woman under 30 with Graves' hyperthyroidism. The sequencing input was blood. The CDR3 sequence: CASSLLGTLSSNEQFF. As DNA, the CDR3 is TGCGCCAGCAGCCTCCTCGGGACACTCAGCTCCAATGAGCAGTTCTTC.